The T cell receptor beta chain described here comes from a study of T cell responses to AZD1222 COVID-19 vaccine. Notes on the study in general: At 160-218 and 743-854, vaccine-associated CD4 TCRs were dominant, and they spanned spike.

Germline CDR1 reads SGHRS; CDR2 reads YFSETQ. With 5 bases clipped from V and 4 bases from J, the junction kept 10 bases outside the gene matches. This CDR3 is 16 amino acids long. Investigators merged groups given second doses at roughly 4 or roughly 12 weeks. Method: immunoSEQ multiplex PCR; TCRdb's copy keeps in-frame clones and lacks some. The repertoire holds 75,000 to 85,000 clones, with roughly nine tenths as singletons. With respect to this clone: The antigen is not known.

V usage is TRBV5-1 and J usage is TRBJ2-1; 9 nucleotides line up with TRBD1. The sequencing here drew on peripheral blood, taken 28 days after the second AZD1222 dose. The clonotype was recovered from an adult who received the AZD1222 COVID-19 vaccine. This CDR3 reads CASRGTGGRSYNEQFF. The CDR3 DNA reads as TGCGCCAGCAGGGGCACAGGGGGCAGGTCGTACAATGAGCAGTTCTTC.